This T cell receptor (beta chain) appears in the sequencing data of a study of blood T cell repertoires in COVID-19. Clones were sequenced by immunoSEQ multiplex PCR, and TCRdb holds only the in-frame ones, with some missing. The profile shows hundreds of thousands of clones, roughly 86% of them singletons. This clone was counted a single time. There are 16 residues in the CDR3. V gave up 3 bases and J gave up 5 bases; unmatched junction bases: 11. Germline CDR1 reads MNHGY; CDR2 reads SVAAGI. The chain is built from TRBV6-9 and TRBJ2-7; 9 nucleotides match TRBD2. Sequencing input: peripheral blood. The TCR comes from a human donor in a cohort sampled during active COVID-19. CDR3 in amino acids: CASSYTAGRGGDEQYF. CDR3 bases: TGTGCCAGCAGTTACACCGCCGGGCGGGGGGGCGACGAGCAGTACTTC.